This T cell receptor beta chain was observed in a study of Tregs in tolerant kidney transplant recipients. The nonmyeloablative bone marrow transplants came from related graft donors, with transient mixed chimerism. TCRdb's copy holds only in-frame clones and misses some; the assay was immunoSEQ multiplex PCR. The sample yields some 50,000 clones, roughly 89% seen once. CDR1 and CDR2 (germline): SGHAT, FQNNGV. The CDR3 is 15 amino acids. V gave up 5 bases and J gave up 5 bases; unmatched junction bases: 9. The V call is TRBV11-2, the J call TRBJ2-7, with 10 bases lining up with TRBD1. Sequencing was performed on CD8+ T cells from blood (PBMCs), taken 12 months after the transplant. The receptor was isolated from a human patient who received a combined kidney and bone marrow transplant. Some of these T cells may belong to the graft donor. CDR3 coding DNA: TGTGCCAGCAGCCAGCGGGACAGGGGTGGTCACGAGCAGTACTTC. It is translated as CASSQRDRGGHEQYF.